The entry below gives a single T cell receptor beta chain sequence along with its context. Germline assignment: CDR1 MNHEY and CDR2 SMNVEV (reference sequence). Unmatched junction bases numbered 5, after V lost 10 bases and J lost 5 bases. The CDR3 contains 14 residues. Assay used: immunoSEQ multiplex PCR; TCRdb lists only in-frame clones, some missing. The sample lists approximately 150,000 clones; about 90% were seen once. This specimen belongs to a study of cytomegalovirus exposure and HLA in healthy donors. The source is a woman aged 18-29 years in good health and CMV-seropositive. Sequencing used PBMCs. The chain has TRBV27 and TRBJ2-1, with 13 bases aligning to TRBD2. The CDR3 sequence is CATRGLAGDNEQFF. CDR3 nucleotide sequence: TGTGCCACCCGCGGACTAGCGGGAGACAATGAGCAGTTCTTC.